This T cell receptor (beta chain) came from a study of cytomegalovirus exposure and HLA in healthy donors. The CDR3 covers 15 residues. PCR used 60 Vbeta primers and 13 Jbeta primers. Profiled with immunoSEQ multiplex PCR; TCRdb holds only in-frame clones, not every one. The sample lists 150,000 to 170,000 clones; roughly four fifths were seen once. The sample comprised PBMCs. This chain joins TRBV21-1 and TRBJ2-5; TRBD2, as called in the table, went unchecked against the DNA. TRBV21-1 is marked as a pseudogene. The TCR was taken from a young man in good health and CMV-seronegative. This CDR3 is CASSSGLAGGETQYF. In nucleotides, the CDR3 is TGTGCCAGCAGCTCAGGGCTAGCGGGAGGAGAGACCCAGTACTTC.